This T cell receptor (beta chain) was captured in a study of T cell repertoires in cytomegalovirus infection. Germline V gene data show CDR1 as MNHNS and CDR2 as SASEGT. The CDR3 totals 12 residues. Trimming removed 6 bases at V and 12 bases at J, with 18 bases between. Notes on the study in general: HLA-C-restricted CMV-specific TCR beta clonotypes were dominant in the ex vivo response.

This clonotype has more than one count but fewer than ten. Its specificity is unknown. Via MiXCR, TCRdb re-called the reads, giving one row per CDR3 protein. The data contain around 260,000 distinct CDR3 sequences, roughly 23% of them seen just once; the ten biggest clones take up approximately 14%. Sequenced input: PBMCs. This receptor was obtained from a human donor in good health (CMV status not recorded). Some clones in this sample may be carry-over from other donors' samples. The rearrangement links TRBV6-1 to TRBJ2-7; either TRBD1 or TRBD2 may fit D (6 bases each). The CDR3 reads CASSPGQGRTYF. The CDR3 nucleotides read TGTGCCAGCAGCCCAGGTCAGGGGAGGACGTACTTC.